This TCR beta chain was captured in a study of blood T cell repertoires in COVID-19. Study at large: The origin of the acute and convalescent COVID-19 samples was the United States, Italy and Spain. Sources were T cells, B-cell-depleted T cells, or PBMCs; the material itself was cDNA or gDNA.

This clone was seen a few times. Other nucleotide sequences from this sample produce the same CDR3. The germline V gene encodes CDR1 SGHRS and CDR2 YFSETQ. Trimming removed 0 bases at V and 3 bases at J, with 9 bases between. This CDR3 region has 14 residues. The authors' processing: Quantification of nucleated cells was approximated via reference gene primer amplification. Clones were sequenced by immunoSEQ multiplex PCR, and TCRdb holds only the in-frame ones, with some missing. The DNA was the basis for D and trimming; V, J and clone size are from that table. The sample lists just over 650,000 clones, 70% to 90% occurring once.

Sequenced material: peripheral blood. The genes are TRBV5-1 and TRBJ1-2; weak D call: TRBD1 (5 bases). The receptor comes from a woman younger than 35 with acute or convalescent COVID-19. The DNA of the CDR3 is TGCGCCAGCAGCTTGGGTCAGGGTGACTATGGCTACACCTTC. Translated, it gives CASSLGQGDYGYTF.